This TCR beta chain appears in the sequencing data of a study of control samples from healthy donors and cancer patients. The assay was immunoSEQ multiplex PCR, and TCRdb's table has in-frame clones only and misses some. The table lists about 150,000 clones, almost 90% of them singletons. Trimming stripped 0 bases from V and 4 bases from J, with 21 bases between. CDR1 is LGHNA, CDR2 YNFKEQ, per germline. The CDR3 consists of 18 residues. The rearrangement joins TRBV4-2 to TRBJ1-2, with TRBD1 as a possible D gene (5 bases). This TCR was sampled from a man between 18 and 35 years old in good health. Sequences were obtained from blood. CDR3 sequence reads: CASSQEWEEGRRGYGYTF. DNA for the CDR3: TGTGCCAGCAGCCAAGAGTGGGAAGAGGGCAGGAGGGGCTATGGCTACACCTTC.